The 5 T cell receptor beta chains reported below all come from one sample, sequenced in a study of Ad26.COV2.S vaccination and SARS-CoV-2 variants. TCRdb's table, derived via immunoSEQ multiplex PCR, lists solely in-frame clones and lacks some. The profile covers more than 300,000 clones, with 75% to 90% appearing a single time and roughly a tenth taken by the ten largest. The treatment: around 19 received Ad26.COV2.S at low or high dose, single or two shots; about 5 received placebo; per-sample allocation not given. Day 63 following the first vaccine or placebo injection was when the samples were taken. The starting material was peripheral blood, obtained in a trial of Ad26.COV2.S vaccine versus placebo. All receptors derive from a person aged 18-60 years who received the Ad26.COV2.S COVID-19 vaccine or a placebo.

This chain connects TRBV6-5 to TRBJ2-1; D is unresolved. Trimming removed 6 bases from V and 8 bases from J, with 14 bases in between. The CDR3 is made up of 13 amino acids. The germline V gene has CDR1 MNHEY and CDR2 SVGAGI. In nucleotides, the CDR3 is TGTGCCAGCAGCACCCCCGACATACATGAGCAGTTCTTC. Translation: CASSTPDIHEQFF.

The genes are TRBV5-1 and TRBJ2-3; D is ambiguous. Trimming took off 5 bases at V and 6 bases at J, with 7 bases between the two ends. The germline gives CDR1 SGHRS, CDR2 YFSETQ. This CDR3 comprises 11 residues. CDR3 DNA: TGCGCCAGCAGAACGGGTGATACGCAGTATTTT. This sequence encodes CASRTGDTQYF.

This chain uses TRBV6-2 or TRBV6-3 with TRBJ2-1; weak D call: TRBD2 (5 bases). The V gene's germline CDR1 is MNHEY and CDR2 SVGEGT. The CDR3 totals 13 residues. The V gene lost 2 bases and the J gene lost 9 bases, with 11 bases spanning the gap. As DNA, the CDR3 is TGTGCCAGCAGTTACGTGAGGGTAGGTGAGCAGTTCTTC. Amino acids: CASSYVRVGEQFF.

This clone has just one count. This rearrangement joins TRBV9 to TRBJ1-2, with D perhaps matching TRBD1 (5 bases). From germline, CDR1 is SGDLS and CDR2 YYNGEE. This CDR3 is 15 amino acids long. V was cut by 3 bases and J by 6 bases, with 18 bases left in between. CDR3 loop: CASSADQGKANGYTF. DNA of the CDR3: TGTGCCAGCAGCGCCGACCAGGGTAAGGCGAATGGCTACACCTTC. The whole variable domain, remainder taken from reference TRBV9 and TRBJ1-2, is DSGVTQTPKHLITATGQRVTLRCSPRSGDLSVYWYQQSLDQGLQFLIQYYNGEERAKGNILERFSAQQFPDLHSELNLSSLELGDSALYFCASSADQGKANGYTFGSGTRLTVV.

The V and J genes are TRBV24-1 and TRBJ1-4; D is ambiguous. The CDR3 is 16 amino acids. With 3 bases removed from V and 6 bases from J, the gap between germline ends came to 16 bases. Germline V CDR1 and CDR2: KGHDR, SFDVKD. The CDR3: CATSDGGPGSYEKLFF. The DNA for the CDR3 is TGTGCCACCAGTGATGGCGGGCCGGGGTCCTATGAAAAACTGTTTTTT.